This is a list of T cell receptor beta chains from one sample in a study of OX40 agonist ivuxolimab in advanced cancers. This table comes from immunoSEQ multiplex PCR, and its TCRdb copy is limited to in-frame clones, with some not included. The sample has 60,000 to 100,000 clones, approximately 90% seen once. The specimen was CD4+ or CD8+ T cells sorted from blood, collected in a trial of the OX40 agonist ivuxolimab. These TCRs come from an adult with an advanced solid tumor such as melanoma, head and neck, liver or kidney cancer. The CDR3 runs from the conserved cysteine through the conserved F or W.

TRBJ2-1 TRBV7-3 CASSPRTGALMDEQFF
TRBJ1-3 TRBV7-9 CASSSQGGSGNTIYF
TRBJ1-3 TRBV5-1 CASRRMQEAGNTIYF
TRBJ2-2 TRBV9 CASSVGQTGANTGELFF
TRBJ2-7 TRBV14 CASSPRQRSSYEQYF
TRBJ2-3 TRBV4-2 CASSRLRTSGTDTQYF
TRBJ1-3 TRBV9 CASSVRNGGNTIYF
TRBJ2-1 TRBV4-2 CASSQDHGNSYNEQFF
TRBJ2-7 TRBV9 CASSVEASGRGYEQYF
TRBJ1-1 TRBV19 CASSYELGRWDTEAFF
TRBJ1-2 TRBV28 CASSRLARTRDTF
TRBJ1-1 TRBV11-2 CASSPGLVNTEAFF
TRBJ2-3 TRBV10-2 CASSENSRTDTQYF
TRBJ2-7 TRBV9 CASSVAPLGEQYF
TRBJ2-1 TRBV7-6 CASSLVSGRARNEQFF
TRBJ1-5 TRBV18 CASSRDVPDSNQPQHF
TRBJ1-5 TRBV7-8 CASSPRTGVSNQPQHF
TRBJ1-2 TRBV5-4 CASSHLTGGSGYTF
TRBJ2-2 TRBV10-3 CAIKGQGGTGELFF
TRBJ1-4 TRBV18 CASSPTTATNEKLFF
TRBJ1-2 TRBV25-1 CASSGGVNYGYTF
TRBJ1-2 TRBV4-3 CASSQEARGANYGYTF
TRBJ2-5 TRBV6-6 CASSYSGGLETQYF
TRBJ2-2 TRBV7-8 CASSWDSGRNTGELFF
TRBJ1-2 TRBV18 CASHSLGGYTF
TRBJ2-2 TRBV5-1 CASSLAEGGELFF
TRBJ2-7 TRBV12-5 CASGFAVGTPYEQYF
TRBJ1-2 TRBV18 CASSPQGAGTNYGYTF
TRBJ2-7 TRBV30 CAWSQTSGSWEQYF
TRBJ2-7 TRBV5-8 CASSLDLAFPSYEQYF
TRBJ1-2 TRBV11-2 CASSLPLSTGASRSGYTF
TRBJ1-5 TRBV19 CASTNREGQPQHF
TRBJ1-6 TRBV5-1 CASSPGQGSSPLHF
TRBJ1-1 TRBV7-2 CASSLAGLRGRGANTEAFF
TRBJ2-3 TRBV7-9 CASSLPLGGDTQYF
TRBJ2-2 TRBV9 CASSPRLETTGELFF
TRBJ2-7 TRBV7-9 CASSLGRRDDEQYF
TRBJ2-7 TRBV9 CASSVGDGGGHYEQYF
TRBJ2-7 TRBV11-2 CASSLAGQMSYEQYF
TRBJ1-2 TRBV7-2 CASSRFGTGREGYTF
TRBJ2-5 TRBV28 CASSSGQGAEETQYF
TRBJ2-3 TRBV4-2 CASSQDGWAGTDTQYF
TRBJ1-1 TRBV6-6 CASSSTSGTEAFF
TRBJ2-7 TRBV2 CANRENAGRLYF
TRBJ1-2 TRBV10-1 CASSAQTENAGHGYTF
TRBJ1-4 TRBV7-2 CASSLEGQGYEKLFF
TRBJ1-6 TRBV14 CASSQEVWGTWAPLHF